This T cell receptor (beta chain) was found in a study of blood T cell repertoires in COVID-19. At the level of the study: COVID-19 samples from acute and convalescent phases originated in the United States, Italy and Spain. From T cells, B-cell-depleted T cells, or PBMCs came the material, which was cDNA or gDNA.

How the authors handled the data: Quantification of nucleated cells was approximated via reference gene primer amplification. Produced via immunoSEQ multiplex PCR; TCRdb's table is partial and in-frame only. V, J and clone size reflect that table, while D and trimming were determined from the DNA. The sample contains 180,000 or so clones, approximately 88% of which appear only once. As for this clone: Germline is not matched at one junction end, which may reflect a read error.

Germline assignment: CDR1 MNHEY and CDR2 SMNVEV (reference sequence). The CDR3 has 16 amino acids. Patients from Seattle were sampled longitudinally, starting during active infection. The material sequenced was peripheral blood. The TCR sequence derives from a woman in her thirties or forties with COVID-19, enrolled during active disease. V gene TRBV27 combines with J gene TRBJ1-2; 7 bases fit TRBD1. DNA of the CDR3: TGTGCCAGCCGTTTGGGGTCAGGGGGAGGTTTGTACGGCTACACCTTC. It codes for CASRLGSGGGLYGYTF.